The 17 T cell receptor beta chains presented below share a single source sample, sequenced in a study of regulatory T cells in long-lasting Graves disease. Time point: newly diagnosed GD, antithyroid drugs for less than 3 months. TCR sequences were obtained from RNA taken from PBMCs. Through Arm-PCR of CDR3 regions and iRepertoire HTBI primers, TCR beta libraries were built. MiXCR, applied by TCRdb to the multiplex PCR reads, yields one record per CDR3 protein. The table lists 550,000 to 600,000 distinct CDR3 sequences, about 16% of them singletons, with 12% in the top ten. These same records also appear under a second study, on T cells in Graves' hyperthyroidism and ophthalmopathy.

Here the sequenced sample was peripheral blood mononuclear cells (PBMCs), taken at new diagnosis, from a patient treated with antithyroid drugs. Receptors were obtained from a man aged 18-30 years with Graves disease.

This chain uses TRBV4-2 with TRBJ2-5, with D unresolved. Germline CDR1 is LGHNA and CDR2 is YNFKEQ. The CDR3 spans 13 residues. The germline V and J ends were trimmed by 0 bases and 1 base, with 3 bases remaining between them. The CDR3: CASSQDFQETQYF. The CDR3 bases are TGTGCCAGCAGCCAAGACTTCCAAGAGACCCAGTACTTC.

V gene TRBV5-1 combines with J gene TRBJ2-1; 11 bases agree with TRBD1. The CDR3 length is 16 residues. The germline V gene encodes CDR1 SGHRS and CDR2 YFSETQ. The V gene end was trimmed by 1 base and the J gene end by 7 bases; junction bases not matched to a gene: 7. CDR3 sequence reads: CASSLRGTGGGNEQFF. CDR3 bases: TGCGCCAGCAGCTTGAGGGGGACAGGGGGTGGGAATGAGCAGTTCTTC.

This sequence joins TRBV28 and TRBJ2-5, with 8 bases aligning to TRBD2. Germline assignment: CDR1 MDHEN and CDR2 SYDVKM. The J segment lost 7 bases and the V segment lost 10 bases, leaving 11 bases of the junction unmatched. This CDR3 has 13 amino acids. The chain's CDR3 is CAINGGERGTQYF. As DNA, the CDR3 is TGTGCCATCAACGGGGGGGAGAGAGGGACCCAGTACTTC. The whole variable domain, filled in from reference TRBV28 and TRBJ2-5, reads DVKVTQSSRYLVKRTGEKVFLECVQDMDHENMFWYRQDPGLGLRLIYFSYDVKMKEKGDIPEGYSVSREKKERFSLILESASTNQTSMYLCAINGGERGTQYFGPGTRLLVL.

There are many counts of this clonotype. The chain combines TRBV5-1 with TRBJ2-1, with D possibly being TRBD1 or TRBD2 (6 bases each). Trimming removed 1 base at V and 8 bases at J, with 16 bases between. CDR1 is SGHRS and CDR2 is YFSETQ in the germline V gene. The length of the CDR3 is 15 residues. This CDR3 reads CASSLFGRGADEQFF. The CDR3 DNA reads TGCGCCAGCAGCTTGTTCGGTAGGGGGGCGGATGAGCAGTTCTTC.

This clonotype was observed a handful of times. The rearrangement links TRBV5-1 to TRBJ2-1; 9 nucleotides align to TRBD1. Germline trimming cut 4 bases from V and 6 bases from J; bases unmatched to any gene: 8. The CDR3 is 15 residues long. In germline, CDR1 is SGHRS, CDR2 YFSETQ. This CDR3 reads CASSLGQGLPNEQFF. CDR3 in DNA: TGCGCCAGCAGCCTTGGACAGGGGTTACCCAATGAGCAGTTCTTC. Combining the CDR3 with reference TRBV5-1 and TRBJ2-1 gives the whole variable domain KAGVTQTPRYLIKTRGQQVTLSCSPISGHRSVSWYQQTPGQGLQFLFEYFSETQRNKGNFPGRFSGRQFSNSRSEMNVSTLELGDSALYLCASSLGQGLPNEQFFGPGTRLTVL.

The chain couples TRBV27 to TRBJ1-2; D gene uncertain. The V end lost 5 bases, the J end lost 4 bases, and 17 bases lay between the germline ends. From germline, CDR1 is MNHEY and CDR2 SMNVEV (reference sequence). CDR3 length: 15 residues. In DNA form, the CDR3 reads TGTGCCAGCAGTCGTGACCGGGCGGATTTCTATGGCTACACCTTC. Residues: CASSRDRADFYGYTF.

This clonotype was seen many times. CDR3 DNA sequence: TGTGCCAGCAGCCGGACGGGGTCGTTACAGCCCCAGCATTTT. It translates to CASSRTGSLQPQHF. The chain combines TRBV27 with TRBJ1-5; D not certain. Germline V gene data show CDR1 as MNHEY and CDR2 as SMNVEV (reference sequence). With 6 bases removed from V and 7 bases from J, the gap between germline ends came to 16 bases. The CDR3 is 14 residues long.

At least ten counts were recorded for this clonotype. This sequence joins TRBV20-1 and TRBJ2-1; D is tentatively TRBD1 or TRBD2 (5 bases each). This CDR3 is built from 13 residues. Germline V lookup: CDR1 DFQATT, CDR2 SNEGSKA (reference sequence). Trimming took off 1 base at V and 9 bases at J, with 13 bases between the two ends. The CDR3 loop reads CSARARGGGEQFF. The CDR3 nucleotides read TGCAGTGCTAGAGCTCGGGGTGGGGGTGAGCAGTTCTTC.

The table lists this clonotype with many counts. This rearrangement joins TRBV15 to TRBJ1-4; D unresolved. The CDR3 is 15 residues long. V lost 0 bases to trimming and J lost 3 bases, with 8 bases between them. Germline CDR1 and CDR2: LNHNV and YYDKDF (reference sequence). Written as DNA, the CDR3 is TGTGCCACCAGCAGAGATTTTGGGGCTAATGAAAAACTGTTTTTT. Translating it yields CATSRDFGANEKLFF.

This clonotype was observed a handful of times. The rearrangement uses TRBV11-2 and TRBJ2-7, with TRBD1 matching over 8 bases. Per the germline V gene, CDR1 is SGHAT and CDR2 is FQNNGV. J was trimmed by 2 bases and V by 4 bases; bases with no gene match: 4. The CDR3 extends over 14 amino acids. The CDR3 sequence is CASSSTGGPYEQYF. The CDR3 nucleotides read TGTGCCAGCAGCTCTACAGGGGGGCCCTACGAGCAGTACTTC.

This clonotype was counted only a few times. The chain employs TRBV10-2 and TRBJ2-3; no clear D. Trimming removed 6 bases from V and 1 base from J, with 5 bases in between. The CDR3 consists of 12 residues. Per germline, CDR1 WSHSY and CDR2 SAAADI. The CDR3, as DNA: TGCGCCAGCAGCCAGCGCACAGATACGCAGTATTTT. This codes for CASSQRTDTQYF.

The table lists this clonotype with many counts. The rearrangement joins TRBV12-3 or TRBV12-4 to TRBJ2-2; TRBD2 might be the D (5 bases). V dropped 5 bases and J dropped 4 bases, with 17 bases sitting between them. There are 16 residues in the CDR3. The CDR3 reads CASSPSGGPGTGELFF. For the CDR3, the DNA is TGTGCCAGCAGTCCCTCTGGAGGACCGGGCACCGGGGAGCTGTTTTTT.

The DNA for the CDR3 is TGTGCCAGCTCACAAAATACAGGGGGGAGCGCTGAAGCTTTCTTT. As protein: CASSQNTGGSAEAFF. V and J are TRBV18 and TRBJ1-1; 8 positions match TRBD1. This CDR3 is built from 15 residues. Unmatched junction bases numbered 10, after V lost 4 bases and J lost 6 bases. CDR1 is KGHSH, CDR2 LQKENI, per germline.

This clonotype was seen a few times. For the CDR3, the DNA is TGCGCCAGCAGCTTGGTTGGGACTACCAAAGGCAATGAGCAGTTCTTC. Translated: CASSLVGTTKGNEQFF. The chain combines TRBV5-1 with TRBJ2-1; 7 nucleotides line up with TRBD2. V shed 0 bases, J shed 6 bases, and the junction held 9 bases outside the gene matches. CDR1 is SGHRS, CDR2 YFSETQ, per germline. There are 16 residues in the CDR3.

Ten or more counts support this clonotype. The rearrangement uses TRBV12-5 and TRBJ2-7; 7 bases align to TRBD2. The V and J ends lost 4 bases and 0 bases, in that order; junction bases with no gene match: 9. CDR3 length: 16 amino acids. Germline lookup yields CDR1 LGHNT and CDR2 FRNRAP. The chain's CDR3 is CASGSTNGGSSYEQYF. CDR3 DNA sequence: TGTGCTAGTGGTTCGACAAACGGCGGGAGCTCCTACGAGCAGTACTTC. Variable domain in full (rest from reference TRBV12-5 and TRBJ2-7): DARVTQTPRHKVTEMGQEVTMRCQPILGHNTVFWYRQTMMQGLELLAYFRNRAPLDDSGMPKDRFSAEMPDATLATLKIQPSEPRDSAVYFCASGSTNGGSSYEQYFGPGTRLTVT.

The V and J genes are TRBV9 and TRBJ2-7; D gene uncertain. In germline, CDR1 is SGDLS, CDR2 YYNGEE. V was pared by 3 bases and J by 2 bases, with 9 bases between. The CDR3 runs to 13 residues. The CDR3 spells CASSATGTYEQYF. DNA of the CDR3: TGTGCCAGCAGCGCGACTGGGACCTACGAGCAGTACTTC.

This chain joins TRBV20-1 and TRBJ2-2; 10 bases are a match to TRBD2. V lost 6 bases to trimming and J lost 6 bases; unmatched junction nucleotides: 10. Per germline, CDR1 DFQATT and CDR2 SNEGSKA (reference sequence). The CDR3 loop spans 15 amino acids. The CDR3 is CSAKKAGGGSGELFF. Written as DNA, the CDR3 is TGCAGTGCCAAAAAAGCGGGAGGGGGGTCCGGGGAGCTGTTTTTT.